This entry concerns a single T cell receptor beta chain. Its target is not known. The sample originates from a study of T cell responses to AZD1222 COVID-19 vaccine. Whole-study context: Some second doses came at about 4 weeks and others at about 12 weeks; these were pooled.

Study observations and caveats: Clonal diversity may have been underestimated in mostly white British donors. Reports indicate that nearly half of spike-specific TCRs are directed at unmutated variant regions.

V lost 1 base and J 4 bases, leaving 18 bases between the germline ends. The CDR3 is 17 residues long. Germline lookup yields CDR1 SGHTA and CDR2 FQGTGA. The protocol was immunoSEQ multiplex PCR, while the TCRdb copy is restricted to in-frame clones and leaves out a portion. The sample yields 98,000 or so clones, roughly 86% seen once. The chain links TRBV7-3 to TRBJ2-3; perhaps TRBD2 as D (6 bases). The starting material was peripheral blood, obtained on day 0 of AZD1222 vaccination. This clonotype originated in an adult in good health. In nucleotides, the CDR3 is TGTGCCAGCAGCTTAATGGTGGGCAGGGAGCGGGCAGATACGCAGTATTTT. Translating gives CASSLMVGRERADTQYF. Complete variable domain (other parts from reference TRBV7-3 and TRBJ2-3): GAGVSQTPSNKVTEKGKYVELRCDPISGHTALYWYRQSLGQGPEFLIYFQGTGAADDSGLPNDRFFAVRPEGSVSTLKIQRTERGDSAVYLCASSLMVGRERADTQYFGPGTRLTVL.